These 17 T cell receptor beta chains originate from one sample sequenced in a study of shared clonotypes between healthy human individuals. The table came from immunoSEQ multiplex PCR; TCRdb's copy has only in-frame clones and leaves some out. This table has under 2,000,000 clones, over 85% appearing once. Positive CCR7 selection of CD45RO-negative cells yielded the naive CD8 cells, and terminally differentiated effector memory CD45RA+ cells were excluded. Source material: naive CD8+ T cells sorted from blood. Receptors originate from a man younger than 35 in good health.

The chain couples TRBV10-3 to TRBJ2-1; 9 nucleotides align to TRBD2. The CDR3 covers 15 residues. Germline assignment: CDR1 ENHRY and CDR2 SYGVKD. V dropped 4 bases and J dropped 7; count of bases not matched to a gene: 8. CDR3: CAISVEASGMNEQFF. CDR3 nucleotides: TGTGCCATCAGTGTTGAGGCTAGCGGGATGAATGAGCAGTTCTTC.

The rearrangement uses TRBV28 and TRBJ1-1; tentative D call: TRBD1 (5 bases). The germline V gene encodes CDR1 MDHEN and CDR2 SYDVKM. This CDR3 region has 14 residues. Trimming cost V 4 bases and J 1 base, with 10 bases left between them. The CDR3 loop is CASSSGLANTEAFF. The DNA of the CDR3 is TGTGCCAGCAGTTCAGGGTTAGCGAACACTGAAGCTTTCTTT.

This chain joins TRBV4-1 and TRBJ2-2, with TRBD2 identical over 9 bases. Trimming at V came to 3 bases and at J to 7 bases, leaving 12 bases not matched to a gene. CDR3 length: 17 residues. Germline loops: CDR1 MGHRA, CDR2 YSYEKL. The CDR3 loop reads CASSQDPGGRVSGELFF. CDR3 bases: TGCGCCAGCAGCCAGGACCCTGGCGGGAGGGTTAGCGGGGAGCTGTTTTTT.

CDR3 in DNA: TGTGCCAGCAGTTTATTGGCGTCAGGTAATGGCAATCAGCCCCAGCATTTT. Encoded protein: CASSLLASGNGNQPQHF. This chain uses TRBV27 with TRBJ1-5; D call uncertain. In germline, CDR1 is MNHEY, CDR2 SMNVEV (reference sequence). The CDR3 length is 17 residues. V dropped 1 base and J dropped 2 bases, with 15 bases sitting between them.

This clone was detected a few times. The same CDR3 is also encoded by other DNA sequences in this sample. The genes are TRBV30 and TRBJ2-3, with 7 nucleotides matching TRBD2. This CDR3 contains 15 residues. Germline CDR1 and CDR2: GTSNPN and SVGIG (reference sequence). V shed 2 bases, J shed 0 bases, and the junction held 5 bases outside the gene matches. The CDR3 bases are TGTGCCTGGAGTTCGGGGGGATCTAGCACAGATACGCAGTATTTT. This gives the protein CAWSSGGSSTDTQYF.

The genes are TRBV25-1 and TRBJ2-1; D may correspond to TRBD1 or TRBD2 (5 bases each). The ends were cut back, 2 bases at V and 4 bases at J, with 15 bases in the middle. The CDR3 covers 16 residues. Per germline, CDR1 MGHDK and CDR2 SYGVNS. CDR3 DNA: TGTGCCAGCAGTGAAAGAGGGGATAGACAGTACAATGAGCAGTTCTTC. It specifies CASSERGDRQYNEQFF.

The chain is built from TRBV9 and TRBJ2-3; 13 bases map to TRBD2. CDR3 length: 16 amino acids. V shed 5 bases, J shed 1 base, and the junction held 4 bases outside the gene matches. Germline loops: CDR1 SGDLS, CDR2 YYNGEE. In DNA, the CDR3 is TGTGCCAGCAGACAAGGACTAGCGGGGGGCACAGATACGCAGTATTTT. It specifies CASRQGLAGGTDTQYF.

J is TRBJ1-1 and V is TRBV7-9; no reliable D call. CDR3 length: 17 residues. The germline V gene has CDR1 SEHNR and CDR2 FQNEAQ (reference sequence). V lost 4 bases and J lost 4, with 22 bases in between. In DNA, the CDR3 is TGTGCCAGCAGCTCCCACCCTGGAGGAAACGGGCTCACTGAAGCTTTCTTT. Encoded protein: CASSSHPGGNGLTEAFF.

With regard to this clone: The sample carries other DNA sequences with the same CDR3. V and J are TRBV7-9 and TRBJ2-7; D gene uncertain. CDR1 and CDR2 from the germline V gene are SEHNR and FQNEAQ (reference sequence). Trimming took off 2 bases at V and 1 base at J, with 6 bases between the two ends. The CDR3 covers 13 residues. CDR3 sequence (DNA): TGTGCCAGCAGCTTACCCGAATCCTACGAGCAGTACTTC. Its translation: CASSLPESYEQYF.

The rearrangement uses TRBV13 and TRBJ2-7; D is tentatively TRBD1 or TRBD2 (6 bases each). The CDR3 covers 14 residues. With 0 bases removed from V and 6 bases from J, the gap between germline ends came to 12 bases. The germline V gene has CDR1 PRHDT and CDR2 FYEKMQ (reference sequence). Here the CDR3 DNA reads TGTGCCAGCAGCTTAGGCCCGAGGGGGGTCGAGCAGTACTTC. It encodes CASSLGPRGVEQYF.

The genes are TRBV19 and TRBJ2-7; TRBD1 aligns across 7 bases. CDR3 length: 13 residues. V dropped 9 bases and J dropped 2; count of bases not matched to a gene: 7. Germline CDR1 LNHDA, CDR2 SQIVND (reference sequence). The CDR3 DNA reads TGTGCCAGCTCACAGGGGTTAGCCTACGAGCAGTACTTC. The encoded protein is CASSQGLAYEQYF.

The chain recombines TRBV30 with TRBJ1-6; 9 bases map to TRBD1. CDR3 length: 14 amino acids. Germline V CDR1 and CDR2: GTSNPN, SVGIG (reference sequence). V shed 3 bases and J 7 bases; nucleotides not matched to a gene: 4. The CDR3 loop is CAWSDGQGNSPLHF. The CDR3 bases are TGTGCCTGGAGCGACGGACAGGGGAATTCACCCCTCCACTTT.

This rearrangement joins TRBV27 to TRBJ1-4; TRBD1 matches at 7 bases. This CDR3 spans 14 amino acids. Trimming removed 6 bases from V and 7 bases from J; junction bases left unmatched: 8. Germline CDR1 MNHEY, CDR2 SMNVEV (reference sequence). The CDR3: CASRGGGTAEKLFF. The CDR3 DNA reads as TGTGCCAGCAGGGGGGGCGGGACAGCTGAAAAACTGTTTTTT.

V gene TRBV4-3 combines with J gene TRBJ2-2; the D is unclear. CDR3 size: 16 residues. CDR1 is LGHNA and CDR2 is YSLEER in the germline V gene. The V end lost 0 bases, the J end lost 0 bases, and 8 bases lay between the germline ends. The CDR3 is CASSQEGFANTGELFF. CDR3 sequence (DNA): TGCGCCAGCAGCCAAGAGGGCTTCGCGAACACCGGGGAGCTGTTTTTT.

Note on this clone: The junction shows a germline mismatch at one end, possibly a read error. The chain links TRBV11-2 to TRBJ2-1; 7 positions agree with TRBD2. This CDR3 is built from 16 residues. CDR1 is SGHAT and CDR2 is FQNNGV in the germline V gene. This CDR3 is CASSQDLADTYNEQFF. In nucleotides, the CDR3 is TGCGCCAGCAGCCAAGACCTAGCGGATACCTACAATGAGCAGTTCTTC.

This sequence joins TRBV10-2 and TRBJ2-7; the match to TRBD2 covers 13 bases. The CDR3 is 16 residues long. In germline, CDR1 is WSHSY, CDR2 SAAADI. The V gene end was trimmed by 2 bases and the J gene end by 3 bases; junction bases not matched to a gene: 4. The CDR3 DNA follows: TGCGCCAGCAGTGAGCCGGGACTAGCGGGAATCTACGAGCAGTACTTC. It yields the protein CASSEPGLAGIYEQYF.

The rearrangement joins TRBV10-3 to TRBJ2-7, with D perhaps assigned TRBD1 or TRBD2 (5 bases each). The ends were cut back, 0 bases at V and 3 bases at J, with 9 bases in the middle. The CDR3 loop spans 14 amino acids. CDR1 is ENHRY and CDR2 is SYGVKD in the germline V gene. CDR3 coding DNA: TGTGCCATCAGTGAGTCCGGGGCAGGCTACGAGCAGTACTTC. Its protein product is CAISESGAGYEQYF.